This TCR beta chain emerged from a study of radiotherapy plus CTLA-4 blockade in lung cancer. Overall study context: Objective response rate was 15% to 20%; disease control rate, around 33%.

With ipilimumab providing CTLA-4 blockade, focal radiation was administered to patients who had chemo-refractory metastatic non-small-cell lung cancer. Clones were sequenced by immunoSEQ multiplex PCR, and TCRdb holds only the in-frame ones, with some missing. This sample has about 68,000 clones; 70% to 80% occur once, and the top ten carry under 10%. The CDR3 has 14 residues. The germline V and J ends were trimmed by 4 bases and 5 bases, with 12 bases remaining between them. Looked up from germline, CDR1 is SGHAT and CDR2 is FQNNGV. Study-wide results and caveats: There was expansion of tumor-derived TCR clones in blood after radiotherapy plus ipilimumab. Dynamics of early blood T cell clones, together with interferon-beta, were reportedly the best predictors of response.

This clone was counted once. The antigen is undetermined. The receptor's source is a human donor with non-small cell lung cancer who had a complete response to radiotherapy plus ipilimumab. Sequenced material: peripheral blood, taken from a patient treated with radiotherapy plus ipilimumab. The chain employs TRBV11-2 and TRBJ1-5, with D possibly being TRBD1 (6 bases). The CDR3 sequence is CASSSNRDDQPQHF. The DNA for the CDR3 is TGTGCCAGCAGCTCCAACAGGGACGATCAGCCCCAGCATTTT.